The T cell receptor (beta chain) described here comes from a study of blood T cell repertoires in COVID-19 (dated by TCRdb to 2020 to 2022). Notes on the research overall: Recovered participants in ImmuneRACE Cohort 3 were defined by two consecutive negative NP/OP PCR tests, clearance by a healthcare professional, or resolution of symptoms. Samples from collaborators originated in the United States, Italy and Spain and spanned both the acute and convalescent phases of COVID-19. The prospective study material was composed of cDNA or gDNA derived from T cells, B-cell-depleted T cells, or PBMCs. Deeply sampled blood TCRbeta repertoires from subjects exposed to, actively infected with, or recovered from COVID-19 were included in the dataset. A freely available public database, intended as a resource for researchers studying the immune response to SARS-CoV-2, is where the repertoires were released. Samples were obtained from the ongoing ImmuneRACE study (first 160 participants) and from 1,254 subjects provided by 6 global collaborators. The sample metadata nearly always contained a de-identified subject ID, COVID-19 status, age in years and sex. Where HLA class I and class II types were available, the types were taken from metadata supplied by the sample provider, not from assay-based typing.

Beyond this particular receptor, the publication reports: How much clinical and demographic metadata was included differed by source and by participant, and the metadata was provided uncurated.

Concerning this clone: Its target antigen remains unknown. No quality values exist for individual bases; no much larger clone is one base distant.

TCRbeta CDR3 regions were amplified from genomic DNA using the immunoSEQ Assay, a bias-controlled multiplex PCR. As for the original processing: Nucleated cell counts per sample were estimated from amplification of reference gene primers within the assay. To quantify the absolute abundance of each unique TCRbeta CDR3 rearrangement, sequence reads were collapsed and filtered. For each sample, productive Simpson clonality was calculated by taking the square root of Simpson's diversity index across productive rearrangements. In TCRdb, the immuneACCESS table is reduced to in-frame sequences with V and J assigned. These tables do not hold every clone; where another copy was compared, an unresolved V gene accounts for under half, and the others remain unexplained. V and J calls plus clone size are reproduced from that table; the DNA served to infer D and trimming. The sample contains approximately 360,000 clones, about 87% of them found a single time. The ten largest clones add up to more than 1.5% of the sample.

In the prospective study, participants were roughly 18 to 100 years old, resided in fewer than 25 geographic areas of the United States, and were enrolled through a virtual design. Cohort assignment in the prospective study relied on participant-reported clinical history from a screening survey and a study questionnaire. In the prospective study, whole blood, serum and a nasopharyngeal or oropharyngeal swab were collected from each participant by mobile phlebotomists. Additional blood draws and questionnaires over a roughly two-month period could optionally be provided by prospective study participants. Prospective study blood samples were shipped either frozen or at room temperature before DNA extraction. The cysteine opens and the phenylalanine closes a CDR3 of 15 amino acids. Only CDR3 DNA remains: 45 bases, in frame from the first base. For CDR1 and CDR2, the germline V gene lists SGHAT and FQNNGV. At the junction V is shortened by 7 bases and J by 2 bases; bases outside the gene matches: 10.

The TCR was taken from a middle-aged man in a cohort exposed to, infected with or recovered from COVID-19 (not recorded which). The sequence joins TRBV11-2 to TRBJ2-7; 8 nucleotides in the junction match TRBD2. The specimen sequenced was PBMCs or T cells enriched from blood (not recorded which). The sequenced DNA: TGTGCCAGCACCATCGGGGGTAGCGGGACCTACGAGCAGTACTTC. Translated, it gives CASTIGGSGTYEQYF.